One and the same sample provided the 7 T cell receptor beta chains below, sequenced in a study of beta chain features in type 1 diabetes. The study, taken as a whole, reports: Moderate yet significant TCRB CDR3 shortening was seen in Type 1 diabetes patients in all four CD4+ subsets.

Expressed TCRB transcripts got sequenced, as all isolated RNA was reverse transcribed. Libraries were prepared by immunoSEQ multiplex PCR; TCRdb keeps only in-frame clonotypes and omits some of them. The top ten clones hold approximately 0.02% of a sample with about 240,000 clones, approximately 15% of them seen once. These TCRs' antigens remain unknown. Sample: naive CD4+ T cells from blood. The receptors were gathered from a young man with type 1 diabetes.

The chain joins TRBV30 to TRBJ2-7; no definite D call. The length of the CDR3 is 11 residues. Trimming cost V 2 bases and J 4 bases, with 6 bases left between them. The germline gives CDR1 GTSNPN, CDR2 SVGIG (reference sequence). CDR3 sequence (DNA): TGTGCCTGGAGTCCTAAATACGAGCAGTACTTC. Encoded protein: CAWSPKYEQYF.

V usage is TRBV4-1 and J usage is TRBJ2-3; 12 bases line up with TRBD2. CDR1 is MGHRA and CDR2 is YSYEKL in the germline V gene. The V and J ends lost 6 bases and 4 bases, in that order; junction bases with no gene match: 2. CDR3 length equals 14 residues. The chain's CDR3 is CASRLAGGPDTQYF. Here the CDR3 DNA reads TGCGCCAGCAGGCTAGCGGGGGGGCCAGATACGCAGTATTTT.

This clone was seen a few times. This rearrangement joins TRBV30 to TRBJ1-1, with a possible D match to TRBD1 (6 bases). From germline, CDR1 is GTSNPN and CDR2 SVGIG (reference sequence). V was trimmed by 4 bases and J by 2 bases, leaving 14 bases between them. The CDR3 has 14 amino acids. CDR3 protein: CAWTHDRYNTEAFF. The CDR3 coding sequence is TGTGCCTGGACCCACGACAGGTACAACACTGAAGCTTTCTTT.

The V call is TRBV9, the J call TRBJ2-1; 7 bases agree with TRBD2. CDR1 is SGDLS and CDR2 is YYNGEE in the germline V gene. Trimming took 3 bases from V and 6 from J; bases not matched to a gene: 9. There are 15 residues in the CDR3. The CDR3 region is CASSAGTILGNEQFF. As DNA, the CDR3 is TGTGCCAGCAGCGCCGGGACTATCCTAGGCAATGAGCAGTTCTTC.

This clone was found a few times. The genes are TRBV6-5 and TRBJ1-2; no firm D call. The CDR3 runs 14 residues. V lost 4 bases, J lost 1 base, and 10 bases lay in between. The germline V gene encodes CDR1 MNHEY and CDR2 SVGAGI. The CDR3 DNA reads TGTGCCAGCAGTTCGCGACTGAGTAACTATGGCTACACCTTC. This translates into CASSSRLSNYGYTF.

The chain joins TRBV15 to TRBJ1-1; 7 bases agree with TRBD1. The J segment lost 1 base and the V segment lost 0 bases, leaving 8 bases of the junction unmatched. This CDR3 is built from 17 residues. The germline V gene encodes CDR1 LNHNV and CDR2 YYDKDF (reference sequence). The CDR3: CATSRDGLGQPNTEAFF. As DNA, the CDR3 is TGTGCCACCAGCAGAGATGGGCTGGGACAGCCGAACACTGAAGCTTTCTTT.

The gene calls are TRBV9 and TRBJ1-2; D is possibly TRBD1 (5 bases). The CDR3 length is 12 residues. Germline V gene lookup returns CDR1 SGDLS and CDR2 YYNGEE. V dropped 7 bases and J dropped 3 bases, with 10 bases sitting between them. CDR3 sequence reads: CASWGHHYGYTF. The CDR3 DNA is TGTGCCAGCTGGGGCCACCACTATGGCTACACCTTC.